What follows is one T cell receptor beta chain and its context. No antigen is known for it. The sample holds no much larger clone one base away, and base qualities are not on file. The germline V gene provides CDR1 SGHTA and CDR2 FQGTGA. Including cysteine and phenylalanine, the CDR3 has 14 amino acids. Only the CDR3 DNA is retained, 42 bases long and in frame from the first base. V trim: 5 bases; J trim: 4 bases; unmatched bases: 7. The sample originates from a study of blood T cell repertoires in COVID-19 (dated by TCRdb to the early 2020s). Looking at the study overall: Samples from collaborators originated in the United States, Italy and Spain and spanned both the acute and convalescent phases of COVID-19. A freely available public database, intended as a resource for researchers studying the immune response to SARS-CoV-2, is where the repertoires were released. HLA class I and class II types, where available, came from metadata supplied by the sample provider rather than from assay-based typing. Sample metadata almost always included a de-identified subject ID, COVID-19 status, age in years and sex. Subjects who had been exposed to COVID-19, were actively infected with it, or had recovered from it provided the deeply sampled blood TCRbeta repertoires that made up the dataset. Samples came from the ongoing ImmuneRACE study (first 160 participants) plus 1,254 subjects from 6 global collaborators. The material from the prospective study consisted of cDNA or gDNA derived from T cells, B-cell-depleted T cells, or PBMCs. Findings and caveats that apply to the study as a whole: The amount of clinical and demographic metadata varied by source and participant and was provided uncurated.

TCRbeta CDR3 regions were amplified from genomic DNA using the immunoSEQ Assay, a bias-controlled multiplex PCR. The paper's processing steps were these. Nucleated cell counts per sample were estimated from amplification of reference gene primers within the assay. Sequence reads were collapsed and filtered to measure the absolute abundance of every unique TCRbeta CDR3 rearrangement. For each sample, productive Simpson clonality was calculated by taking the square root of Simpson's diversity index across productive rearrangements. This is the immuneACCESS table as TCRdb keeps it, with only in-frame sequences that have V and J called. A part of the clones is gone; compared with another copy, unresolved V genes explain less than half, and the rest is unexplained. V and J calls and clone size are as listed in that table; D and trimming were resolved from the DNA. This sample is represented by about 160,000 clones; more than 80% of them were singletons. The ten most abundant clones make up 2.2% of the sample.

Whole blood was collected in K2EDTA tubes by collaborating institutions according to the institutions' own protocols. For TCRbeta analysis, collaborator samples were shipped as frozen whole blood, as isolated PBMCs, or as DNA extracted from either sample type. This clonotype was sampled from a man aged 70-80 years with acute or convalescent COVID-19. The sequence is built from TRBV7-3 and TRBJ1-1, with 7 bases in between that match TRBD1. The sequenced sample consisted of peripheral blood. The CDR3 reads CASSLGQSGTEAFF. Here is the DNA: TGTGCCAGCAGCCTGGGACAGTCGGGCACTGAAGCTTTCTTT.